The clone carrying this TCR beta chain was counted a few times. The antigen remains undetermined. Preparing the TCRbeta library involved the use of unique molecular identifiers. TCRdb re-called the PCR reads with MiXCR, one entry per CDR3 protein. The sample includes hundreds of thousands of distinct CDR3 sequences, about 16% of them seen just once. The CDR3 covers 15 residues. The germline gives CDR1 DFQATT, CDR2 SNEGSKA (reference sequence). Deletions cut 1 base from V and 1 base from J, with 13 bases between. This sample is drawn from a study of T-cell reconstitution after alpha-beta-depleted transplantation in children. Points from the study as a whole: T cells produced anew were the main source of T-cell counts and diversity one year after transplant. About two months after transplant, alpha-beta T cells reportedly came from several hundred expanded graft clones. The study traced high day-60 TCRbeta diversity in some patients to surviving recipient T cells and thymic progenitors.

The clonotype comes from a male patient younger than 18 who had a stem cell transplant for acute lymphoblastic leukemia, so the T cells may come from the graft donor. Sample: PBMCs, mostly from graft donor cells, taken 360 days after TCRalphabeta/CD19-depleted stem cell transplant. The rearrangement links TRBV20-1 to TRBJ1-1, with D perhaps matching TRBD1 (6 bases). The CDR3 loop reads CSARVGGAKNTEAFF. CDR3 in DNA: TGCAGTGCTAGAGTGGGGGGGGCAAAGAACACTGAAGCTTTCTTT.